This TCR beta chain was identified in a study of blood T cell repertoires in COVID-19. Looking at the study overall: Acute-phase and convalescent COVID-19 samples originated in the United States, Italy and Spain. From T cells, B-cell-depleted T cells, or PBMCs came the material, which was cDNA or gDNA.

In the source study's methods: Cell counts per sample came from amplifying reference gene primers. Sequencing used immunoSEQ multiplex PCR; TCRdb keeps in-frame clones, though not all of them. V, J and clone size were drawn from that table, and D and trimming were deduced from the DNA. The table records about 170,000 clones, about 80% of them present only once. The CDR3 covers 16 residues. V was pared by 3 bases and J by 8 bases, with 9 bases of the junction left unmatched. Looked up from germline, CDR1 is ENHRY and CDR2 is SYGVKD. This receptor was taken from a man aged 65 to 85 with active or convalescent COVID-19. The gene calls are TRBV10-3 and TRBJ2-3, with 12 bases lining up with TRBD1. Input material: peripheral blood. CDR3 amino acids: CAISEPGTGGEGTQYF. CDR3 bases: TGTGCCATCAGTGAACCTGGGACAGGGGGCGAGGGTACGCAGTATTTT.